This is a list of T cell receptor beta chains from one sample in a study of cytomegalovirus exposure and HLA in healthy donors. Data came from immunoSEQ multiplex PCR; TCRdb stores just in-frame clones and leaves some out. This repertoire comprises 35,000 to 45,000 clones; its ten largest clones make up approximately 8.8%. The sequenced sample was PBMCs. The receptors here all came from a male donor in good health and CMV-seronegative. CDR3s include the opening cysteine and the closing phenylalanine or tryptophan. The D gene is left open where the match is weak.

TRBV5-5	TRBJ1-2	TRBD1	CASSSGTGGRWGGYTF	TGTGCCAGCAGCAGCGGGACAGGGGGCCGATGGGGTGGCTACACCTTC
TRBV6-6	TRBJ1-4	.	CATSGEGIQKLFF	TGTGCCACCTCAGGGGAGGGTATACAAAAACTGTTTTTT
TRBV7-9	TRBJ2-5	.	CASSLWGVTSRETQYF	TGTGCCAGCAGCTTATGGGGGGTAACTAGCAGAGAGACCCAGTACTTC
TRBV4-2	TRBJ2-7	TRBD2	CASSQGFEAGGQYF	TGTGCCAGCAGCCAAGGATTTGAGGCGGGAGGGCAGTACTTC
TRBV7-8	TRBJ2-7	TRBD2	CASSLAVPSGSYEQYF	TGTGCCAGCAGCTTAGCGGTGCCTAGCGGTTCCTACGAGCAGTACTTC
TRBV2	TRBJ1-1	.	CASSYRDSMAFF	TGTGCCAGCAGTTACCGGGACTCAATGGCTTTCTTT
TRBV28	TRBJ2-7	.	CASSLSGGEQYF	TGTGCCAGCAGCTTAAGCGGAGGCGAGCAGTACTTC
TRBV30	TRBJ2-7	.	CAWSVTGYEQYF	TGTGCCTGGAGTGTAACGGGTTACGAGCAGTACTTC
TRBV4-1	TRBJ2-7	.	CASSHPRGEQYF	TGCGCCAGCAGCCACCCCAGGGGCGAGCAGTACTTC
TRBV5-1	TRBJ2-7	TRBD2	CASSRGLAGVDEQYF	TGCGCCAGCAGCAGGGGACTAGCGGGAGTTGACGAGCAGTACTTC
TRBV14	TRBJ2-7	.	CASSKSRTSLGEQYF	TGTGCCAGCAGCAAGTCCCGGACTTCCTTAGGCGAGCAGTACTTC
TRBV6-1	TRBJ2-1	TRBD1	CASSENRPGQAYNEQFF	TGTGCCAGCAGTGAAAACCGCCCGGGACAGGCCTACAATGAGCAGTTCTTC
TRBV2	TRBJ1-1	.	CASSAQGNTEAFF	TGTGCCAGCAGTGCCCAGGGCAACACTGAAGCTTTCTTT
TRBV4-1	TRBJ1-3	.	CASSLAGQSGNTIYF	TGCGCCAGCAGCCTCGCAGGACAGTCTGGAAACACCATATATTTT
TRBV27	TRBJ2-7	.	CASSLGADF	TGTGCCAGCAGTTTAGGGGCCGACTTC
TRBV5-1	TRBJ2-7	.	CASSLDLASSYEQYF	TGCGCCAGCAGCTTGGATCTAGCTTCCTCCTACGAGCAGTACTTC
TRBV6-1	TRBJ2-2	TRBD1	CASSEMGTVPGELFF	TGTGCCAGCAGTGAAATGGGGACAGTCCCCGGGGAGCTGTTTTTT
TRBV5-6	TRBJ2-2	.	CASQRPGNTGELFF	TGTGCCAGCCAACGACCAGGGAACACCGGGGAGCTGTTTTTT
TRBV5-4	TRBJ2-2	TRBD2	CASSPRLAGNTGELFF	TGTGCCAGCAGCCCGCGGTTAGCGGGGAACACCGGGGAGCTGTTTTTT
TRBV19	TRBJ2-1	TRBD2	CASSPSPWVAGVNNEQFF	TGTGCCAGTAGTCCCAGCCCATGGGTAGCGGGAGTAAACAATGAGCAGTTCTTC
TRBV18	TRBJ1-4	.	CASSPPMPEEEKLFF	TGTGCCAGCTCACCACCGATGCCGGAGGAGGAAAAACTGTTTTTT
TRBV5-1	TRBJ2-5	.	CASSSGVRGQETQYF	TGCGCCAGCAGCTCTGGAGTCCGGGGGCAAGAGACCCAGTACTTC
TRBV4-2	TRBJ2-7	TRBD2	CASSQWSSGSYEQYF	TGTGCCAGCAGCCAATGGTCTAGCGGGAGTTACGAGCAGTACTTC
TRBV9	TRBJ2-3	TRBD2	CASSVRLAGVTDTQYF	TGTGCCAGCAGCGTCAGACTAGCGGGAGTGACAGATACGCAGTATTTT
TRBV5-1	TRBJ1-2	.	CASSLYQANYGYTF	TGCGCCAGCAGCTTGTATCAGGCCAACTATGGCTACACCTTC
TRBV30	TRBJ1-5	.	CAWIILDSPVASQHF	TGTGCCTGGATAATCTTGGACAGCCCCGTTGCGTCCCAGCATTTT